These T cell receptor beta chains were read from a single sample in a study of T cells in Graves' hyperthyroidism and ophthalmopathy. TCRdb independently ran MiXCR on the multiplex PCR reads; one entry per CDR3 protein. The table includes under 350,000 distinct CDR3 sequences, around 23% detected once. Sequencing was carried out using blood. The origin of the receptors is a woman aged 50 to 60 with Graves' hyperthyroidism. The CDR3 runs from the conserved cysteine through the conserved F or W. D genes are given only for firm matches. Only part of the rows carry a size: once, few, many, or a class if the clone is expanded.

abundance,j_gene,d_gene,v_gene,CDR3nt,CDR3aa
.,TRBJ2-7,.,TRBV5-5,TGTGCCAGCAGCTTGAGCATCATGATAAGCTACGAGCAGTACTTC,CASSLSIMISYEQYF
many,TRBJ1-1,TRBD1,TRBV25-1,TGTGCCAGCAGTGAAAGCGGGACAGGGAGTACTGAAGCTTTCTTT,CASSESGTGSTEAFF
many,TRBJ2-5,TRBD2,TRBV28,TGTGCCAGCAGGACGGGGGGGCTGGTCCAAGAGACCCAGTACTTC,CASRTGGLVQETQYF
few,TRBJ1-1,TRBD1,TRBV6-2/TRBV6-3,TGTGCCAGCAGAGATGACAGGGGGCAAGGAACTGAAGCTTTCTTT,CASRDDRGQGTEAFF
.,TRBJ2-5,TRBD1,TRBV12-5,TGTGCTAGTGCCCCCCCCGGGACAGGAAACCAAGAGACCCAGTACTTC,CASAPPGTGNQETQYF
many,TRBJ1-2,.,TRBV24-1,TGTGCCACCAGTCCGGGCCTCACCTATGGCTACACCTTC,CATSPGLTYGYTF
many,TRBJ2-6,.,TRBV28,TGTGCCAGCAATTCGGTTAGGGGCGCTGGGGCCAACGTCCTGACTTTC,CASNSVRGAGANVLTF
many,TRBJ1-6,.,TRBV11-2,TGTGCCAGCAGCTTGGGACAATATAATTCACCCCTCCACTTT,CASSLGQYNSPLHF
.,TRBJ2-7,.,TRBV12-3/TRBV12-4,TGTGCCAGCAGTTCGGTGGTTGGTGAGCAGTACTTC,CASSSVVGEQYF
.,TRBJ2-7,.,TRBV6-2/TRBV6-3,TGTGCCAGCAGTTACTCGTCTGGGGCCGGACGTGTCTCCTACGAGCAGTACTTC,CASSYSSGAGRVSYEQYF
few,TRBJ1-4,TRBD1,TRBV9,TGTGCCAGCAGCGCTAGGGGACAGATGAAAGAACTGTTTTTT,CASSARGQMKELFF
many,TRBJ2-3,.,TRBV6-1,TGTGCCAGCACGCTAAGGGGCGGCACAGATACGCAGTATTTT,CASTLRGGTDTQYF
few,TRBJ2-5,.,TRBV12-3/TRBV12-4,TGTGCCAGCAGTCCCGACTTGATTGAGACCCAGTACTTC,CASSPDLIETQYF
many,TRBJ2-3,.,TRBV28,TGTGCCAGCAGTTTATCGGGGGCGTCAGATACGCAGTATTTT,CASSLSGASDTQYF